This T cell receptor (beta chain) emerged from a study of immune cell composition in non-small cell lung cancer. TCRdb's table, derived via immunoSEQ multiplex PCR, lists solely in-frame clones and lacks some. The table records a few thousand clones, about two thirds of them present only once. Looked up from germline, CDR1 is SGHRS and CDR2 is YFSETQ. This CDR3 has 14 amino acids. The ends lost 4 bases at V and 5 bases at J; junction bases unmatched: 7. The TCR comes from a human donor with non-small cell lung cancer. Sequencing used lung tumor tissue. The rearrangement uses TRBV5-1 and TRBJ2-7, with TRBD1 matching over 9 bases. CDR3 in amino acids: CASSPKGTGNEQYF. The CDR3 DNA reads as TGCGCCAGCAGCCCGAAGGGGACAGGGAACGAGCAGTACTTC.